One sample yielded the 30 T cell receptor beta chains listed below, sequenced in a study of CD8 T cells in ankylosing spondylitis. TCRdb re-called the 5' RACE reads with MiXCR, one entry per CDR3 protein. The table shows 150,000 to 200,000 distinct CDR3 sequences, with roughly 10% occurring only once. What was sequenced was blood, either unsorted or a sorted T cell fraction (not recorded which). The receptors were gathered from a male donor with ankylosing spondylitis or in good health (not recorded which).

This clonotype was detected ten times or more. The chain has TRBV5-1 and TRBJ2-3; maybe TRBD1 (6 bases). The CDR3 runs to 16 residues. Trimming removed 2 bases from V and 0 bases from J, with 13 bases in between. Germline CDR1 reads SGHRS; CDR2 reads YFSETQ. The CDR3 DNA reads TGCGCCAGCAGCTTCGGACAGACTCGCAGCACAGATACGCAGTATTTT. Translating it yields CASSFGQTRSTDTQYF.

The CDR3 sequence: CASSITGQAFGEQYF. The DNA for the CDR3 is TGTGCCAGCAGCATTACGGGACAAGCTTTCGGCGAGCAGTACTTC. This chain connects TRBV7-6 to TRBJ2-7; D is possibly TRBD1 (6 bases). This CDR3 has 15 residues. Germline loops: CDR1 SGHVS, CDR2 FNYEAQ. The ends were cut back, 5 bases at V and 6 bases at J, with 20 bases in the middle.

This clonotype has at least ten counts. The chain recombines TRBV29-1 with TRBJ1-4; D remains unclear. The V end was cut by 3 bases, the J end by 2 bases, with 13 bases between. Germline loops: CDR1 SQVTM, CDR2 ANQGSEA. The CDR3 runs to 15 residues. The CDR3 DNA follows: TGCAGCGTTGATGCGGCCGGAGGGACTAATGAAAAACTGTTTTTT. Its protein product is CSVDAAGGTNEKLFF.

As regards this clonotype: Being one base from a much bigger clone, this may be a read error. The chain joins TRBV11-2 to TRBJ1-2, with D possibly being TRBD1 (6 bases). Germline loops: CDR1 SGHAT, CDR2 FQNNGV. The CDR3 is 15 amino acids. CDR3 in amino acids: CASSLTGLSNHGYTF. The CDR3 region has the DNA TGTGCCAGCAGCCTCACAGGGTTATCTAACCATGGCTACACCTTC.

The chain couples TRBV5-6 to TRBJ2-1; 9 positions match TRBD2. Losses at the gene ends were 6 bases for V and 2 bases for J; bases not matched to a gene: 9. From germline, CDR1 is SGHDT and CDR2 YYEEEE. The CDR3 consists of 16 residues. The CDR3 DNA reads TGTGCCAGCACCTCGAGGGCGGGGGGGACCTACAATGAGCAGTTCTTC. Translated, it gives CASTSRAGGTYNEQFF.

This chain connects TRBV7-2 to TRBJ2-1, with D perhaps TRBD1 or TRBD2 (5 bases each). V was clipped by 1 base and J by 6 bases, with 10 bases between them. CDR1 SGHTA and CDR2 FQGNSA come from the germline V gene. The CDR3 is made up of 14 amino acids. CDR3 sequence reads: CASSLDGGSNEQFF. The CDR3 region has the DNA TGTGCCAGCAGCTTAGATGGGGGATCCAATGAGCAGTTCTTC.

This clonotype was counted many times. The chain uses TRBV5-1 and TRBJ1-4, with 7 bases fitting TRBD1. This CDR3 is built from 15 residues. Germline V gives CDR1 SGHRS, CDR2 YFSETQ. V was clipped by 2 bases and J by 4 bases; unmatched bases: 5. The CDR3 DNA reads TGCGCCAGCAGCTTTGGGGACAGTCGTAATGAAAAACTGTTTTTT. Its protein is CASSFGDSRNEKLFF.

There are many counts of this clonotype. This chain connects TRBV7-9 to TRBJ2-7; a weak D match, TRBD1 (6 bases). Germline V gene lookup returns CDR1 SEHNR and CDR2 FQNEAQ (reference sequence). The CDR3 is 12 residues long. The germline V and J ends were trimmed by 5 bases and 7 bases, with 12 bases remaining between them. CDR3 sequence: CASSQQGQEQYF. The CDR3 region has the DNA TGTGCCAGCAGCCAACAGGGTCAGGAGCAGTACTTC.

The table lists this clonotype with many counts. The chain has TRBV5-1 and TRBJ2-7, with 9 bases aligning to TRBD1. The CDR3 extends over 14 amino acids. In germline, CDR1 is SGHRS, CDR2 YFSETQ. With 3 bases clipped from V and 4 bases from J, the junction kept 5 bases outside the gene matches. In DNA form, the CDR3 reads TGCGCCAGCAGCTCCGGACAGGGGCGGTACGAGCAGTACTTC. Its protein product is CASSSGQGRYEQYF.

This clonotype was observed a handful of times. CDR3 bases: TGCAGTGCTAGAGATCTTACGACAGATACGCAGTATTTT. It specifies CSARDLTTDTQYF. This chain links TRBV20-1 with TRBJ2-3; no clear D. V lost 0 bases and J 3 bases, leaving 7 bases between the germline ends. The CDR3 totals 13 residues. Germline values: CDR1 DFQATT, CDR2 SNEGSKA (reference sequence).

The chain recombines TRBV7-2 with TRBJ1-1; D may be TRBD1 (5 bases). V dropped 1 base and J dropped 4 bases, with 13 bases sitting between them. The germline V gene encodes CDR1 SGHTA and CDR2 FQGNSA. The CDR3 consists of 15 residues. The CDR3 region has the DNA TGTGCCAGCAGCTTAGTTGGGGTGGGGACCACTGAAGCTTTCTTT. Its translation: CASSLVGVGTTEAFF.

This clonotype was recorded a few times. V and J are TRBV4-3 and TRBJ2-7; 10 positions agree with TRBD2. Germline values: CDR1 LGHNA, CDR2 YSLEER. V lost 0 bases to trimming and J lost 2 bases; unmatched junction nucleotides: 1. The CDR3 consists of 15 residues. The CDR3 here is CASSQDLAGAYEQYF. The CDR3 coding sequence is TGCGCCAGCAGCCAAGATCTAGCGGGGGCCTACGAGCAGTACTTC.

There are a few counts of this clonotype. This rearrangement joins TRBV6-6 to TRBJ2-5; 9 nucleotides match TRBD1. This CDR3 spans 17 amino acids. In germline, CDR1 is MNHNY, CDR2 SVGAGI (reference sequence). J was trimmed by 2 bases and V by 10 bases; bases with no gene match: 17. CDR3 DNA: TGTGCCACCAAGAGCGGGACAGGGCCGAGAACGCAAGAGACCCAGTACTTC. Translation gives CATKSGTGPRTQETQYF.

This clonotype was seen repeatedly, ten times or more. This chain links TRBV5-6 with TRBJ1-6, with D perhaps TRBD1 (6 bases). The V gene lost 3 bases and the J gene lost 7 bases, with 17 bases spanning the gap. The CDR3 is 16 residues long. Looked up from germline, CDR1 is SGHDT and CDR2 is YYEEEE. Here the CDR3 DNA reads TGTGCCAGCAGCTCCTTTGGGGGGGCGCAGAATTCACCCCTCCACTTT. Residues: CASSSFGGAQNSPLHF.

The chain combines TRBV19 with TRBJ2-7; the D gene is possibly TRBD1 (7 bases). V gave up 1 base and J gave up 3 bases, with 10 bases separating them. This CDR3 contains 14 residues. The germline CDR1 and CDR2 sequences are LNHDA and SQIVND (reference sequence). The CDR3 sequence is CASSIAQGGYEQYF. The CDR3 nucleotides read TGTGCCAGTAGTATAGCCCAGGGGGGCTACGAGCAGTACTTC. The whole variable domain, filled in from reference TRBV19 and TRBJ2-7, reads DGGITQSPKYLFRKEGQNVTLSCEQNLNHDAMYWYRQDPGQGLRLIYYSQIVNDFQKGDIAEGYSVSREKKESFPLTVTSAQKNPTAFYLCASSIAQGGYEQYFGPGTRLTVT.

The chain joins TRBV5-4 to TRBJ2-7; 7 bases align to TRBD2. V shed 0 bases, J shed 7 bases, and the junction held 10 bases outside the gene matches. Germline V gene sequence: CDR1 SGHNT, CDR2 YYREEE (reference sequence). The CDR3 is made up of 15 amino acids. The CDR3 sequence: CASSLGGGTSREQYF. In DNA form, the CDR3 reads TGTGCCAGCAGCTTGGGGGGAGGGACGAGCCGGGAGCAGTACTTC.

This clonotype was counted between two and nine times. V usage is TRBV12-3 or TRBV12-4 and J usage is TRBJ2-7, with 7 bases that match TRBD1. V lost 7 bases to trimming and J lost 1 base; unmatched junction nucleotides: 7. This CDR3 region has 14 residues. The CDR3 nucleotides are TGTGCCAGCACCCCGACAGGGCGATCCTACGAGCAGTACTTC. Encoded protein: CASTPTGRSYEQYF.

This clonotype was seen repeatedly, ten times or more. The chain is built from TRBV11-1 and TRBJ2-2, with TRBD2 matching over 11 bases. Germline CDR1 and CDR2: SGHAT and FQDESV (reference sequence). The CDR3 contains 19 residues. With 5 bases clipped from V and 2 bases from J, the junction kept 13 bases outside the gene matches. The chain's CDR3 is CASSLGGRGLAGNTGELFF. DNA for the CDR3: TGTGCCAGCAGCCTAGGGGGCAGAGGACTAGCGGGTAACACCGGGGAGCTGTTTTTT.

This clonotype was recorded at least ten times. The V and J genes are TRBV4-2 and TRBJ2-7; weak D call: TRBD2 (6 bases). CDR3 length: 15 amino acids. The V gene lost 0 bases and the J gene lost 3 bases, with 12 bases spanning the gap. From germline, CDR1 is LGHNA and CDR2 YNFKEQ. CDR3 sequence: CASSQDRDSGYEQYF. CDR3 coding DNA: TGTGCCAGCAGCCAAGATCGGGACTCTGGCTACGAGCAGTACTTC.

This clonotype was detected once. This chain joins TRBV2 and TRBJ2-5; the D gene is possibly TRBD1 (6 bases). The CDR3 loop spans 15 amino acids. Per germline, CDR1 SNHLY and CDR2 FYNNEI. The V end lost 4 bases, the J end lost 4 bases, and 16 bases lay between the germline ends. As DNA, the CDR3 is TGTGCCAGCAGTGTGACAGGCCCTCGGGGAGAGACCCAGTACTTC. Translation gives CASSVTGPRGETQYF.

The genes are TRBV24-1 and TRBJ2-3; 9 bases agree with TRBD1. This CDR3 comprises 15 residues. Germline V lookup: CDR1 KGHDR, CDR2 SFDVKD. V dropped 6 bases and J dropped 3; count of bases not matched to a gene: 6. The CDR3 DNA follows: TGTGCCACCAGTACCAAGGACAGGGGAACAGATACGCAGTATTTT. Its protein product is CATSTKDRGTDTQYF.

This clonotype was observed a few times. The DNA for the CDR3 is TGTGCCAGCAGTTTAGCGGGGAGGGAGCCCCAGCATTTT. It specifies CASSLAGREPQHF. The chain joins TRBV12-3 or TRBV12-4 to TRBJ1-5; D gene unclear. The CDR3 has 13 residues. V was trimmed by 0 bases and J by 8 bases, leaving 8 bases between them.

There are many counts of this clonotype. This chain uses TRBV11-2 with TRBJ1-2; D is possibly TRBD1 (5 bases). V dropped 1 base and J dropped 8 bases, with 11 bases sitting between them. From germline, CDR1 is SGHAT and CDR2 FQNNGV. This CDR3 contains 13 residues. The CDR3 loop reads CASSLAQGGGYTF. The CDR3 region has the DNA TGTGCCAGCAGCTTAGCCCAGGGAGGGGGCTACACCTTC.

This clonotype came up a few times. The CDR3 coding sequence is TGTGCCAGCAGTTACCTCCCTGGCGGGAAACAAGAGACCCAGTACTTC. The encoded protein is CASSYLPGGKQETQYF. The chain uses TRBV6-5 and TRBJ2-5, with D perhaps TRBD2 (6 bases). Trimming took off 2 bases at V and 2 bases at J, with 15 bases between the two ends. Per the germline V gene, CDR1 is MNHEY and CDR2 is SVGAGI. The CDR3 runs to 16 residues.

In its sample, this clonotype was seen many times. The chain has TRBV9 and TRBJ1-2; 7 positions match TRBD1. CDR1 and CDR2 from the germline V gene are SGDLS and YYNGEE. V trimming: 2 bases; J trimming: 10 bases; junction bases outside the gene matches: 8. This CDR3 region has 13 residues. Written as DNA, the CDR3 is TGTGCCAGCAGCGTCCTGACAGGGTTGAACTACACCTTC. Translating it yields CASSVLTGLNYTF.

This clonotype was detected many times. The rearrangement uses TRBV3-1 and TRBJ2-7, with D perhaps given as TRBD1 or TRBD2 (5 bases each). The V gene's germline CDR1 is LGHDT and CDR2 YNNKEL (reference sequence). Trimming pared 4 bases from V and 3 bases from J, leaving 13 bases between. This CDR3 contains 14 residues. The CDR3 spells CASSPYGTLYEQYF. Here the CDR3 DNA reads TGTGCCAGCAGCCCATACGGGACCCTCTACGAGCAGTACTTC.

This clonotype was counted ten times or more. The chain is built from TRBV3-1 and TRBJ2-7; maybe TRBD2 (6 bases). Germline V gene sequence: CDR1 LGHDT, CDR2 YNNKEL (reference sequence). Trimming stripped 6 bases from V and 6 bases from J, with 12 bases between. The CDR3 extends over 12 amino acids. The CDR3 DNA reads TGTGCCAGCAGTCGGGAGAGAAGCGAGCAGTACTTC. Protein: CASSRERSEQYF.

The sample holds many counts of this clonotype. The rearrangement uses TRBV25-1 and TRBJ2-1; D gene unclear. V dropped 7 bases and J dropped 5 bases, with 21 bases sitting between them. In germline, CDR1 is MGHDK, CDR2 SYGVNS. The CDR3 runs to 16 residues. The CDR3 here is CASTSGRATADNEQFF. The CDR3 region has the DNA TGTGCCAGCACCTCAGGAAGGGCAACGGCCGACAATGAGCAGTTCTTC.

There are many counts of this clonotype. This chain links TRBV7-8 with TRBJ2-7; possible D gene TRBD1, 7 bases. The V end lost 2 bases, the J end lost 4 bases, and 15 bases lay between the germline ends. This CDR3 region has 15 residues. From germline, CDR1 is SGHVS and CDR2 FQNEAQ. The CDR3 DNA is TGTGCCAGCAGCTTACAGGGGGGACACGGTTACGAGCAGTACTTC. Protein: CASSLQGGHGYEQYF. The whole variable domain, remainder taken from reference TRBV7-8 and TRBJ2-7, is GAGVSQSPRYKVAKRGQDVALRCDPISGHVSLFWYQQALGQGPEFLTYFQNEAQLDKSGLPSDRFFAERPEGSVSTLKIQRTQQEDSAVYLCASSLQGGHGYEQYFGPGTRLTVT.

In its sample, this clonotype was seen many times. The gene calls are TRBV20-1 and TRBJ2-7; maybe TRBD1 (6 bases). Per germline, CDR1 DFQATT and CDR2 SNEGSKA (reference sequence). The germline V and J ends were trimmed by 5 bases and 3 bases, with 17 bases remaining between them. This CDR3 is 14 amino acids long. The DNA of the CDR3 is TGCAGTGCTGGAATACCGGGGACATTCTACGAGCAGTACTTC. It encodes CSAGIPGTFYEQYF.